This T cell receptor (beta chain) was profiled in a study of T-cell reconstitution after alpha-beta-depleted transplantation in children. Preparing the TCRbeta library involved the use of unique molecular identifiers. TCRdb analysed the PCR reads with MiXCR anew, one entry per CDR3 protein. The sample records 230,000 or so distinct CDR3 sequences, around 9.7% being singletons. This CDR3 is built from 13 residues. The V gene's germline CDR1 is SGHRS and CDR2 YFSETQ. V lost 1 base to trimming and J lost 6 bases, with 9 bases between them. This clonotype came up many times. The sequenced sample was PBMCs from the stem cell graft donor, obtained from the stem cell graft. This chain joins TRBV5-1 and TRBJ2-3, with D perhaps matching TRBD1 (5 bases). This TCR was sampled from a human donor who donated a stem cell graft to a child with SCID. As DNA, the CDR3 is TGCGCCAGCAGCTTGTTGGGGCCCGATACGCAGTATTTT. Translating it yields CASSLLGPDTQYF.